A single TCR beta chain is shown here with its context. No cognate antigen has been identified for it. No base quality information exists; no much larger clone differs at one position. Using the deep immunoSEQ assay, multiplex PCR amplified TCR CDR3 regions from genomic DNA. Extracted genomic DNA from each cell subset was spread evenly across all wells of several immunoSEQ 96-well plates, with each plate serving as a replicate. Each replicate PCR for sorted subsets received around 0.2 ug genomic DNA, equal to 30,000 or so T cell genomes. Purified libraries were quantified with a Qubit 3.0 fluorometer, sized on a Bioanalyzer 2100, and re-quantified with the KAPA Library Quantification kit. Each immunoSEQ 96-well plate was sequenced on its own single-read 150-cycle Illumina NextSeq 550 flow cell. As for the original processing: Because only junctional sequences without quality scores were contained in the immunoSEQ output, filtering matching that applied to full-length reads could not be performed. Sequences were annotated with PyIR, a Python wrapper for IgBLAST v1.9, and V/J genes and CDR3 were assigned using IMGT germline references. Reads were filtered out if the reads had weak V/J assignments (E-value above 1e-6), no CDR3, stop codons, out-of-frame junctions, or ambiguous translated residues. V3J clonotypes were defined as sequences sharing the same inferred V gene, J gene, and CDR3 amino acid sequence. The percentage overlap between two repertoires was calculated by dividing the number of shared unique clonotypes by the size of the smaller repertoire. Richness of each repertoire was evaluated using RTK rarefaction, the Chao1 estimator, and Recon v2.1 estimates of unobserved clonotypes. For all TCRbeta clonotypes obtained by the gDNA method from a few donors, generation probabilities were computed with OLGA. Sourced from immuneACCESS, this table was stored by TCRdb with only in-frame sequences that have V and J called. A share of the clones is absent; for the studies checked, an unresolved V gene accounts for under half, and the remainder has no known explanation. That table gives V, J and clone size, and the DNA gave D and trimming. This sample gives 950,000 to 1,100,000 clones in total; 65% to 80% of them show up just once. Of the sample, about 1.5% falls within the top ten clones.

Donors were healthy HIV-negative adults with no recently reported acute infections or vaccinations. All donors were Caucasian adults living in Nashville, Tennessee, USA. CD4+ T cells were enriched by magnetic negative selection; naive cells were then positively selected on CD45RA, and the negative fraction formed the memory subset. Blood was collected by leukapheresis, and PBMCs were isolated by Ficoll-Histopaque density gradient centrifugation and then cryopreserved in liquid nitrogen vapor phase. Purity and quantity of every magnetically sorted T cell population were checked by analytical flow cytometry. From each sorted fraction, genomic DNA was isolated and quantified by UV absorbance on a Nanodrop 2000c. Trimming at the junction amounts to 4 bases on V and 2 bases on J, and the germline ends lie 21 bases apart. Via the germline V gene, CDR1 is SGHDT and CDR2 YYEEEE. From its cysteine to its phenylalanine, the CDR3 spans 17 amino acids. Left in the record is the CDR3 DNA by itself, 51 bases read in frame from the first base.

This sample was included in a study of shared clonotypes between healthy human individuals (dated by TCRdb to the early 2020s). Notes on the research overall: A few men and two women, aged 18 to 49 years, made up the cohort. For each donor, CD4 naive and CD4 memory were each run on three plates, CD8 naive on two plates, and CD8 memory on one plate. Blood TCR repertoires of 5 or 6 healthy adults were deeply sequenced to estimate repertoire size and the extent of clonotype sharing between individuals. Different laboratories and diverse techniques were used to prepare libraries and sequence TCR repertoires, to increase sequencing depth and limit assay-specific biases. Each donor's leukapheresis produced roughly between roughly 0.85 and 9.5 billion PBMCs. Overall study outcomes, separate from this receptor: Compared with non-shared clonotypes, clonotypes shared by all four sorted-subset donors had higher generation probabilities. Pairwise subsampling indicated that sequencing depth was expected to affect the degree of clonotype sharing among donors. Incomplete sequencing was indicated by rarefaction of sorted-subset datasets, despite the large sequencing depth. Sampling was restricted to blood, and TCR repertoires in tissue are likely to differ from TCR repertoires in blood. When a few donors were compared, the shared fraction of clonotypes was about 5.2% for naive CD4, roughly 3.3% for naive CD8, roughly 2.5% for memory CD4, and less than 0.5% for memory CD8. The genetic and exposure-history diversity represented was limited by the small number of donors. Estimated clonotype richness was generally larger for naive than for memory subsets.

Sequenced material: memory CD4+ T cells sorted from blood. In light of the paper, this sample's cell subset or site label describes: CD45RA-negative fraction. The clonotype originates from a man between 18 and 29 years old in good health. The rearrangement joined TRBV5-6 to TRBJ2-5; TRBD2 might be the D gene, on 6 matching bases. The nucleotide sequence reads TGTGCCAGCAGCCGGGATTATTTCGGACTAAGGCAAGAGACCCAGTACTTC. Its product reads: CASSRDYFGLRQETQYF.